These T cell receptor beta chains were read from a single sample in a study of cytomegalovirus exposure and HLA in healthy donors. TCRdb's copy holds only in-frame clones and misses some; the assay was immunoSEQ multiplex PCR. Its table lists some 120,000 clones. Sequenced material: PBMCs. These TCRs come from a man aged 18-30 years in good health and CMV-seronegative. Each CDR3 is given with its conserved first and last residue. D genes are given only for firm matches.

D gene	V gene	J gene	CDR3 length	CDR3 protein	CDR3 DNA
-	TRBV5-1	TRBJ2-7	12	CASSSKSYEQYF	TGCGCCAGCAGCTCCAAATCCTACGAGCAGTACTTC
-	TRBV4-1	TRBJ2-7	16	CASSRVIGTFSYEQYF	TGCGCCAGCAGCCGAGTCATCGGGACATTCTCCTACGAGCAGTACTTC
-	TRBV6-5	TRBJ1-1	15	CASSYAGAMNTEAFF	TGTGCCAGCAGTTACGCCGGAGCAATGAACACTGAAGCTTTCTTT
TRBD2	TRBV4-1	TRBJ2-3	17	CASSQDAGGGAKDTQYF	TGCGCCAGCAGCCAAGATGCAGGCGGGGGGGCCAAAGATACGCAGTATTTT
-	TRBV13	TRBJ1-3	17	CASSFGGGSSSGNTIYF	TGTGCCAGCAGCTTTGGGGGCGGGTCCAGCTCTGGAAACACCATATATTTT
-	TRBV7-9	TRBJ2-3	17	CASSLNHSPLPTDTQYF	TGTGCCAGCAGCTTAAACCACTCTCCCTTACCAACAGATACGCAGTATTTT
TRBD1	TRBV15	TRBJ1-5	16	CATSRDLDRGLGHQHF	TGTGCCACCAGCAGAGATCTGGACAGGGGGCTTGGGCACCAGCATTTT
-	TRBV4-2	TRBJ2-1	17	CASSQDTYGAGHNEQFF	TGTGCCAGCAGCCAAGATACCTATGGAGCGGGTCACAATGAGCAGTTCTTC
TRBD2	TRBV28	TRBJ2-2	19	CASSSVGLAGGPGTGELFF	TGTGCCAGCAGTTCCGTGGGACTAGCGGGAGGGCCGGGGACCGGGGAGCTGTTTTTT
-	TRBV6-1	TRBJ1-5	13	CASNVQGNQPQHF	TGTGCCAGCAATGTACAGGGCAATCAGCCCCAGCATTTT
TRBD1	TRBV5-1	TRBJ2-3	16	CASSLVPGQVTDTQYF	TGCGCCAGCAGCCTGGTCCCGGGACAGGTCACAGATACGCAGTATTTT
-	TRBV6-5	TRBJ1-4	12	CASSQTREKLFF	TGTGCCAGCAGTCAGACACGGGAAAAACTGTTTTTT
-	TRBV5-6	TRBJ2-7	15	CASELGPGGSYEQYF	TGTGCCAGCGAACTGGGGCCAGGGGGGTCCTACGAGCAGTACTTC
-	TRBV28	TRBJ1-2	13	CASSLTALYGYTF	TGTGCCAGCAGTTTAACAGCCCTCTATGGCTACACCTTC
TRBD1	TRBV7-3	TRBJ1-3	12	CASQGAGNTIYF	TGTGCCAGCCAGGGGGCTGGAAACACCATATATTTT
TRBD1	TRBV9	TRBJ1-2	14	CASSATGTGNGYTF	TGTGCCAGCAGCGCTACTGGGACAGGGAATGGCTACACCTTC
TRBD1	TRBV6-6	TRBJ2-7	14	CASSYRDSLYEQYF	TGTGCCAGCAGTTACAGGGACAGCCTTTACGAGCAGTACTTC
-	TRBV28	TRBJ1-2	14	CASSSEGRGYGYTF	TGTGCCAGCAGTTCCGAGGGGCGGGGGTATGGCTACACCTTC
-	TRBV18	TRBJ1-1	13	CASSLQENTEAFF	TGTGCCAGCTCCTTACAGGAGAACACTGAAGCTTTCTTT
-	TRBV19	TRBJ1-1	15	CASSTRELEYTEAFF	TGTGCCAGTAGTACCCGGGAACTGGAATACACTGAAGCTTTCTTT
-	TRBV9	TRBJ2-2	15	CASSAAAQHAGELFF	TGTGCCAGCAGCGCGGCGGCGCAGCACGCCGGGGAGCTGTTTTTT